The 22 T cell receptor beta chains below come from one sample, sequenced in a study of blood T cell repertoires in COVID-19. Measured with immunoSEQ multiplex PCR; TCRdb has only the in-frame clones, and not every one. The sample contains approximately 350,000 clones, 80% to 90% of which appear only once. Sequencing was done on a sample of PBMCs or T cells enriched from blood (not recorded which). These receptors came from a man aged 18 to 30 who had recovered from COVID-19.

The chain joins TRBV27 to TRBJ1-2, with 7 bases aligning to TRBD1. The trim removed 2 bases at V and 8 bases at J, leaving 8 bases unmatched. The CDR3 extends over 14 amino acids. Looked up from germline, CDR1 is MNHEY and CDR2 is SMNVEV (reference sequence). DNA of the CDR3: TGTGCCAGCAGTTTAAAAGGGGGCCCATTCGGCTACACCTTC. Translation gives CASSLKGGPFGYTF.

This clone was counted a single time. The chain joins TRBV19 to TRBJ1-4, with D tentatively TRBD1 (6 bases). Deletions cut 6 bases from V and 4 bases from J, with 18 bases between. The germline CDR1 and CDR2 sequences are LNHDA and SQIVND (reference sequence). The CDR3 runs 16 residues. The CDR3 region is CASSSMEQGNNEKLFF. Written as DNA, the CDR3 is TGTGCCAGTAGCTCCATGGAACAGGGAAATAATGAAAAACTGTTTTTT.

V usage is TRBV27 and J usage is TRBJ2-1; TRBD2 aligns across 7 bases. The CDR3 sequence is 14 residues long. The V gene's germline CDR1 is MNHEY and CDR2 SMNVEV (reference sequence). J was trimmed by 4 bases and V by 7 bases; bases with no gene match: 7. CDR3 sequence reads: CASTSSGLYNEQFF. The CDR3 nucleotides are TGTGCCAGCACCTCTAGCGGCTTATACAATGAGCAGTTCTTC.

The rearrangement joins TRBV6-4 to TRBJ1-1; the D gene is possibly TRBD1 (6 bases). V shed 0 bases and J shed 3 bases, with 11 bases lying between them. The CDR3 extends over 15 amino acids. Germline V gene sequence: CDR1 MRHNA, CDR2 SNTAGT. CDR3 sequence: CASSDSGAGDTEAFF. CDR3 nucleotide sequence: TGTGCCAGCAGTGACTCGGGGGCGGGGGACACTGAAGCTTTCTTT.

The chain combines TRBV2 with TRBJ1-4, with D tentatively TRBD1 (6 bases). Germline CDR1 reads SNHLY; CDR2 reads FYNNEI. The CDR3 has 14 residues. Trimming took off 8 bases at V and 3 bases at J, with 13 bases between the two ends. The CDR3 DNA is TGTGCCAGCGTTACAGGGCGATCTAATGAAAAACTGTTTTTT. It codes for CASVTGRSNEKLFF.

J is TRBJ2-3 and V is TRBV4-3, with 8 nucleotides matching TRBD2. The V segment lost 4 bases and the J segment 3 bases; nucleotides outside the gene matches: 12. From germline, CDR1 is LGHNA and CDR2 YSLEER. This CDR3 contains 17 residues. In nucleotides, the CDR3 is TGCGCCAGCAGCCCAGAATTCGTTGCGGGAGGAACAGATACGCAGTATTTT. Its translation is CASSPEFVAGGTDTQYF.

The V and J genes are TRBV6-5 and TRBJ1-6, with 7 bases identical to TRBD1. The length of the CDR3 is 15 residues. V was pared by 4 bases and J by 5 bases, with 5 bases of the junction left unmatched. Germline loops: CDR1 MNHEY, CDR2 SVGAGI. CDR3 bases: TGTGCCAGCAGTTCACAGGGGATTAATAATTCACCCCTCCACTTT. This encodes CASSSQGINNSPLHF.

The chain couples TRBV7-9 to TRBJ2-1; 8 nucleotides match TRBD2. This CDR3 has 16 amino acids. The germline V gene encodes CDR1 SEHNR and CDR2 FQNEAQ (reference sequence). The ends lost 0 bases at V and 5 bases at J; junction bases unmatched: 6. DNA for the CDR3: TGTGCCAGCAGCTTAGCGGGCGGGGGGAAAAACAATGAGCAGTTCTTC. Encoded protein: CASSLAGGGKNNEQFF.

V gene TRBV27 combines with J gene TRBJ1-1; 9 bases agree with TRBD1. Unmatched junction bases numbered 8, after V lost 4 bases and J lost 2 bases. Germline-derived CDR1 and CDR2 are MNHEY and SMNVEV (reference sequence). This CDR3 is built from 16 residues. CDR3 DNA sequence: TGTGCCAGCAGTTCACAGGGGGCCCGTCCTAACACTGAAGCTTTCTTT. As protein: CASSSQGARPNTEAFF.

The J gene is TRBJ2-2, the V gene TRBV18, with TRBD1 as a possible D gene (6 bases). In germline, CDR1 is KGHSH, CDR2 LQKENI. Deletions cut 3 bases from V and 2 bases from J, with 13 bases between. The CDR3 is 16 amino acids. The CDR3 spells CASSPQQGQNTGELFF. The DNA for the CDR3 is TGTGCCAGCTCACCGCAACAGGGACAAAACACCGGGGAGCTGTTTTTT.

This chain connects TRBV6-5 to TRBJ1-6, with TRBD1 matching 8 bases. This CDR3 has 15 residues. Germline values: CDR1 MNHEY, CDR2 SVGAGI. V shed 5 bases and J 2 bases; nucleotides not matched to a gene: 2. This CDR3 reads CASSQQGAYNSPLHF. DNA for the CDR3: TGTGCCAGCAGTCAACAGGGGGCCTATAATTCACCCCTCCACTTT.

The V call is TRBV6-6, the J call TRBJ1-1, with TRBD1 matching over 9 bases. CDR3 length: 16 amino acids. Germline V CDR1 and CDR2: MNHNY, SVGAGI (reference sequence). After removal of 5 bases from V and 0 bases from J, the junction contained 7 bases not matched to a gene. CDR3 region: CASSRRTGAMNTEAFF. Written as DNA, the CDR3 is TGTGCCAGCAGTCGAAGGACAGGGGCAATGAACACTGAAGCTTTCTTT.

The chain joins TRBV7-9 to TRBJ1-2; TRBD1 matches 12 bases. CDR3 length: 16 residues. V lost 1 base to trimming and J lost 4 bases; unmatched junction nucleotides: 4. Germline loops: CDR1 SEHNR, CDR2 FQNEAQ (reference sequence). The CDR3 spells CASSLEGTGGAYGYTF. CDR3 coding DNA: TGTGCCAGCAGCTTAGAAGGGACAGGGGGCGCCTATGGCTACACCTTC.

This clone has a single count. The gene calls are TRBV7-9 and TRBJ2-4, with 8 positions matching TRBD1. With V trimmed by 2 bases and J by 8 bases, 5 bases remained unmatched. Germline CDR1 and CDR2: SEHNR and FQNEAQ (reference sequence). The CDR3 length is 14 residues. The CDR3 spells CASSLSTGEDIQYF. CDR3 bases: TGTGCCAGCAGCTTATCGACAGGGGAGGACATTCAGTACTTC.

The chain combines TRBV13 with TRBJ2-1; 8 nucleotides agree with TRBD1. CDR3 size: 16 residues. In germline, CDR1 is PRHDT, CDR2 FYEKMQ (reference sequence). J gave up 2 bases and V 5 bases, and 8 bases lay outside the gene matches. The CDR3 nucleotides are TGTGCCAGCAGCCAGGGGTACAGGGGGGCCTACAATGAGCAGTTCTTC. It translates to CASSQGYRGAYNEQFF.

The rearrangement links TRBV6-5 to TRBJ1-2; D possibly corresponds to TRBD1 (6 bases). CDR3 size: 12 residues. V dropped 4 bases and J dropped 8 bases, with 11 bases sitting between them. CDR1 is MNHEY, CDR2 SVGAGI, per germline. CDR3: CASSSRGAGYTF. The CDR3 coding sequence is TGTGCCAGCAGTTCCAGGGGAGCGGGCTACACCTTC.

The V and J genes are TRBV3-1 (or the pseudogene TRBV3-2) and TRBJ2-7; D perhaps matches TRBD1 (6 bases). Germline loops: CDR1 LGHDT, CDR2 YNNKEL (reference sequence). The V end lost 2 bases, the J end lost 6 bases, and 11 bases lay between the germline ends. CDR3 size: 13 residues. CDR3 amino acids: CASSQNRAGEQYF. The CDR3 DNA reads as TGTGCCAGCAGCCAAAACAGGGCTGGCGAGCAGTACTTC.

V gene TRBV7-2 combines with J gene TRBJ1-4; perhaps TRBD1 as D (6 bases). V lost 0 bases and J lost 8, with 13 bases in between. The CDR3 totals 15 residues. The germline gives CDR1 SGHTA, CDR2 FQGNSA. CDR3 region: CASSLAGVQGEKLFF. CDR3 DNA: TGTGCCAGCAGCTTAGCGGGCGTCCAGGGGGAAAAACTGTTTTTT.

Here the CDR3 DNA reads TGTGCCAGCAGCTTAGTAGGGGGATACACGGTTATGAACACTGAAGCTTTCTTT. It translates to CASSLVGGYTVMNTEAFF. This chain joins TRBV11-2 and TRBJ1-1; D might be TRBD1 (6 bases). The V end was cut by 1 base, the J end by 0 bases, with 18 bases between. Germline V gene lookup returns CDR1 SGHAT and CDR2 FQNNGV. The CDR3 runs to 18 residues.

This chain uses TRBV3-1 (or the pseudogene TRBV3-2) with TRBJ1-2; no clear D gene. This CDR3 region has 12 residues. Germline-derived CDR1 and CDR2 are LGHDT and YNNKEL (reference sequence). Trimming pared 5 bases from V and 5 bases from J, leaving 9 bases between. The CDR3 reads CASSSAAYGYTF. CDR3 bases: TGTGCCAGCAGCTCCGCGGCGTATGGCTACACCTTC.

This chain uses TRBV6-6 with TRBJ2-1; 8 bases align to TRBD1. The CDR3 is 17 amino acids. Trimming at V came to 5 bases and at J to 3 bases, leaving 12 bases not matched to a gene. Germline CDR1 MNHNY, CDR2 SVGAGI (reference sequence). CDR3 nucleotides: TGTGCCAGCAGTCTCCGGACAGGGCAAGCCATCTACAATGAGCAGTTCTTC. Protein product: CASSLRTGQAIYNEQFF.

CDR3 region: CASSIAYGDSPPQHF. For the CDR3, the DNA is TGTGCCAGTAGTATAGCGTACGGGGACTCGCCGCCCCAGCATTTT. The rearrangement links TRBV19 to TRBJ1-5, with D maybe TRBD1 (5 bases). Germline CDR1 reads LNHDA; CDR2 reads SQIVND (reference sequence). V shed 1 base and J shed 9 bases, with 16 bases lying between them. The CDR3 totals 15 residues.